This T cell receptor (beta chain) was sequenced for a study of beta chain features in type 1 diabetes. Study-wide results and limits: PCR might show a preference for shorter templates, equally across patients and controls. Insertions were fewer and deletions more numerous at VDJ junctions in type 1 diabetes patients.

This clone was seen more than once but under ten times. The antigen is not known. cDNA synthesis used the whole RNA isolate, giving expressed TCRB sequences. TCRdb's copy holds only in-frame clones and misses some; the assay was immunoSEQ multiplex PCR. The sample lists about 250,000 clones, 13% to 15% seen once, with roughly 0.024% in the top ten. The V gene lost 5 bases and the J gene lost 0 bases, with 13 bases spanning the gap. Germline V CDR1 and CDR2: SGHVS, FNYEAQ. The CDR3 consists of 16 residues. Sequencing input: naive CD4+ T cells from blood. This rearrangement joins TRBV7-6 to TRBJ2-2; D is undetermined. This clonotype originated in a woman in her 40s in good health. The CDR3 bases are TGTGCCAGCAGCCTACTCCCGGGTCCGAACACCGGGGAGCTGTTTTTT. Its protein product is CASSLLPGPNTGELFF. The variable domain in full, with the rest retrieved from reference TRBV7-6 and TRBJ2-2, is GAGVSQSPRYKVTKRGQDVALRCDPISGHVSLYWYRQALGQGPEFLTYFNYEAQQDKSGLPNDRFSAERPEGSISTLTIQRTEQRDSAMYRCASSLLPGPNTGELFFGEGSRLTVL.